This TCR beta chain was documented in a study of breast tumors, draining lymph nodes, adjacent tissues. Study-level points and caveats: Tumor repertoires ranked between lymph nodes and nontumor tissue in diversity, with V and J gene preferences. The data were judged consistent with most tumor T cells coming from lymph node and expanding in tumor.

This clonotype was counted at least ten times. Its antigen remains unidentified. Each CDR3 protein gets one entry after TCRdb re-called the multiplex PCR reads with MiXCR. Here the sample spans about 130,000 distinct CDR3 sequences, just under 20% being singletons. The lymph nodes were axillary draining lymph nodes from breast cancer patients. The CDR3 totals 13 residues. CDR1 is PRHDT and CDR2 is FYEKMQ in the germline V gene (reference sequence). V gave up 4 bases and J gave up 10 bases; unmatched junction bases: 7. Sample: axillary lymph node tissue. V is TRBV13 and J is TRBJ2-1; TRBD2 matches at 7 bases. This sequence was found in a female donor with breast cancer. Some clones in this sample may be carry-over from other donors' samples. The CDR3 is CASSSGLTGEQFF. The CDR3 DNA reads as TGTGCCAGCAGCTCGGGACTAACGGGGGAGCAGTTCTTC. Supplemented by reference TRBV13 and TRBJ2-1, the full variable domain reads AAGVIQSPRHLIKEKRETATLKCYPIPRHDTVYWYQQGPGQDPQFLISFYEKMQSDKGSIPDRFSAQQFSDYHSELNMSSLELGDSALYFCASSSGLTGEQFFGPGTRLTVL.